Shown below are 26 T cell receptor beta chains from a single sample sequenced in a study of T cells after yellow fever vaccination. TCRdb re-called the 5' RACE reads through MiXCR, storing one row per CDR3 protein. Among about 260,000 distinct CDR3 sequences listed, about 5.2% were seen once. Specimen: CD4+ T cells sorted from PBMCs, collected on the day of the yellow fever booster vaccination. The receptor set was obtained from a man aged 18 to 30 who received the YFV17D yellow fever vaccine.

In its sample, this clonotype was seen a few times. The V and J genes are TRBV5-4 and TRBJ2-5; 8 bases align to TRBD2. V dropped 4 bases and J dropped 2; count of bases not matched to a gene: 7. The V gene's germline CDR1 is SGHNT and CDR2 YYREEE (reference sequence). The CDR3 runs to 15 residues. CDR3: CASSVGTRGQETQYF. Here the CDR3 DNA reads TGTGCCAGCAGCGTAGGGACTAGAGGACAAGAGACCCAGTACTTC.

This clonotype showed up just a few times. The V and J genes are TRBV12-3 or TRBV12-4 and TRBJ1-1; 7 bases fit TRBD1. The CDR3 is 15 residues long. J lost 1 base, V lost 6 bases, and 8 bases had no gene match. DNA of the CDR3: TGTGCCAGCAGCCCGCAGGGGGTTGCGAACACTGAAGCTTTCTTT. The encoded protein is CASSPQGVANTEAFF.

This clonotype was counted at least ten times. The chain links TRBV4-1 to TRBJ2-2; 13 bases line up with TRBD2. This CDR3 spans 19 amino acids. The germline CDR1 and CDR2 sequences are MGHRA and YSYEKL. J lost 1 base, V lost 0 bases, and 5 bases had no gene match. CDR3 in amino acids: CASSQDRRLAGGNTGELFF. The CDR3 DNA reads TGCGCCAGCAGCCAAGATCGGAGACTAGCGGGGGGGAACACCGGGGAGCTGTTTTTT.

The sample holds a few counts of this clonotype. This chain uses TRBV12-3 or TRBV12-4 with TRBJ2-2; no firm D call. Trimming cost V 3 bases and J 1 base, with 6 bases left between them. This CDR3 is 14 amino acids long. The CDR3 DNA is TGTGCCAGCAGTTTTAGCCGGAACACCGGGGAGCTGTTTTTT. Its translation: CASSFSRNTGELFF.

This clonotype was counted a few times. The genes are TRBV20-1 and TRBJ1-1, with 7 bases identical to TRBD1. Per germline, CDR1 DFQATT and CDR2 SNEGSKA (reference sequence). V lost 7 bases, J lost 3 bases, and 8 bases stayed unmatched. The CDR3 runs 13 residues. The CDR3 region is CSVRDRLHTEAFF. CDR3 nucleotides: TGCAGTGTCCGGGACAGACTCCACACTGAAGCTTTCTTT.

Written as DNA, the CDR3 is TGTGCCAGCAGTGGACTAGCGGGGGAGACCCAGTACTTC. This gives the protein CASSGLAGETQYF. This sequence joins TRBV2 and TRBJ2-5; 11 bases align to TRBD2. The CDR3 spans 13 residues. V shed 4 bases, J shed 5 bases, and the junction held 0 bases outside the gene matches. Germline CDR1 is SNHLY and CDR2 is FYNNEI.

The V call is TRBV24-1, the J call TRBJ2-2; D is undetermined. The CDR3 is made up of 13 amino acids. Between the trimmed V and J ends, which lost 5 bases and 3 bases, there was a span of 6 bases. Germline CDR1 KGHDR, CDR2 SFDVKD. DNA of the CDR3: TGTGCCACCAGTGGACCCCACACCGGGGAGCTGTTTTTT. It encodes CATSGPHTGELFF.

There are a few counts of this clonotype. The chain recombines TRBV11-2 with TRBJ2-3; the D gene is possibly TRBD1 (6 bases). With 10 bases removed from V and 7 bases from J, the gap between germline ends came to 18 bases. This CDR3 comprises 13 residues. Per the germline V gene, CDR1 is SGHAT and CDR2 is FQNNGV. CDR3 nucleotide sequence: TGTGCCACCCAACTGACAGGCGCAAATACGCAGTATTTT. This codes for CATQLTGANTQYF.

V usage is TRBV5-4 and J usage is TRBJ2-3, with 12 bases identical to TRBD2. The junction had 0 bases not matched to a gene; V was cut back by 5 bases and J by 5 bases. The CDR3 is 13 amino acids. Germline V gives CDR1 SGHNT, CDR2 YYREEE (reference sequence). CDR3 in amino acids: CASRLAGGDTQYF. As DNA, the CDR3 is TGTGCCAGCAGACTAGCGGGGGGAGATACGCAGTATTTT.

The J gene is TRBJ1-5, the V gene TRBV6-5; D might be TRBD1 (5 bases). Germline loops: CDR1 MNHEY, CDR2 SVGAGI. Trimming left V 6 bases short and J 0 bases short, with 18 bases between. The CDR3 covers 17 residues. For the CDR3, the DNA is TGTGCCAGCAGACACCTGGGGCGGGGATATAGCAATCAGCCCCAGCATTTT. Amino acids: CASRHLGRGYSNQPQHF.

The rearrangement joins TRBV20-1 to TRBJ2-7; D is perhaps TRBD1 (5 bases). The length of the CDR3 is 15 residues. CDR1 and CDR2 from the germline V gene are DFQATT and SNEGSKA (reference sequence). V was trimmed by 3 bases and J by 0 bases, leaving 15 bases between them. The CDR3 region has the DNA TGCAGTGCTAGTTCGTTAGGGGCGACCTCCTACGAGCAGTACTTC. It yields the protein CSASSLGATSYEQYF.

This clonotype was counted a few times. V is TRBV15 and J is TRBJ2-1; TRBD2 agrees at 7 bases. V was pared by 0 bases and J by 3 bases, with 8 bases of the junction left unmatched. CDR1 is LNHNV and CDR2 is YYDKDF in the germline V gene (reference sequence). The CDR3 is 17 residues long. CDR3 DNA: TGTGCCACCAGCAGAGACCCGTCTAGCGGAGACTACAATGAGCAGTTCTTC. This codes for CATSRDPSSGDYNEQFF.

This clonotype was seen at least ten times. V usage is TRBV7-6 and J usage is TRBJ2-5; D call uncertain. The germline CDR1 and CDR2 sequences are SGHVS and FNYEAQ. The CDR3 has 15 amino acids. Trimming took off 3 bases at V and 0 bases at J, with 11 bases between the two ends. The CDR3, as DNA: TGTGCCAGCAGCTTGGACGCCGGGTACCAAGAGACCCAGTACTTC. Residues: CASSLDAGYQETQYF.

On this clonotype itself: This could be a read error, since a much larger clone is one nucleotide away. The chain employs TRBV7-3 and TRBJ1-1, with TRBD1 matching over 9 bases. Per germline, CDR1 SGHTA and CDR2 FQGTGA. The CDR3 totals 13 residues. J was trimmed by 5 bases and V by 5 bases; bases with no gene match: 3. CDR3 nucleotides: TGTGCCAGCAGCACCGGACAGGGGACTGAAGCTTTCTTT. Its translation: CASSTGQGTEAFF.

This clonotype was picked up many times. This chain joins TRBV7-2 and TRBJ2-5; D unclear. The CDR3 contains 12 residues. V dropped 8 bases and J dropped 4 bases, with 11 bases sitting between them. Germline CDR1 and CDR2: SGHTA and FQGNSA. The CDR3 DNA reads as TGTGCCAGCCAAGCGTTGGGAGAGACCCAGTACTTC. This encodes CASQALGETQYF.

There are many counts of this clonotype. The rearrangement joins TRBV7-6 to TRBJ2-5, with 7 bases aligning to TRBD2. The junction had 11 bases not matched to a gene; V was cut back by 5 bases and J by 5 bases. The CDR3 is made up of 15 amino acids. The germline CDR1 and CDR2 sequences are SGHVS and FNYEAQ. The CDR3 loop reads CASSNTPGGRETQYF. CDR3 sequence (DNA): TGTGCCAGCAGCAATACTCCGGGGGGTCGGGAGACCCAGTACTTC.

This clonotype was detected many times. The chain recombines TRBV5-4 with TRBJ2-1, with TRBD1 matching over 10 bases. CDR1 SGHNT and CDR2 YYREEE come from the germline V gene (reference sequence). This CDR3 is 16 amino acids long. V gave up 0 bases and J gave up 3 bases; unmatched junction bases: 3. Here the CDR3 DNA reads TGTGCCAGCAGCTTGGGCGGGACAGGGGACTACAATGAGCAGTTCTTC. Residues: CASSLGGTGDYNEQFF.

In its sample, this clonotype was seen many times. The chain links TRBV12-3 or TRBV12-4 to TRBJ1-6, with 9 nucleotides matching TRBD1. V trimming: 10 bases; J trimming: 7 bases; junction bases outside the gene matches: 5. The CDR3 runs to 13 residues. Written as DNA, the CDR3 is TGTGCCATACGGGGACAGGGCAATTCACCCCTCCACTTT. It translates to CAIRGQGNSPLHF.

The sample holds many counts of this clonotype. This chain connects TRBV10-1 to TRBJ1-4; the match to TRBD1 covers 7 bases. CDR1 and CDR2 from the germline V gene are WNHNN and SYGVQD (reference sequence). V was pared by 5 bases and J by 4 bases, with 4 bases of the junction left unmatched. This CDR3 has 14 amino acids. The CDR3 bases are TGCGCCAGCAGTACGGGACAGCATAATGAAAAACTGTTTTTT. This translates into CASSTGQHNEKLFF.

The chain joins TRBV20-1 to TRBJ1-2; possibly TRBD1 for D (5 bases). The germline gives CDR1 DFQATT, CDR2 SNEGSKA (reference sequence). With 6 bases removed from V and 5 bases from J, the gap between germline ends came to 19 bases. The CDR3 runs to 14 residues. The CDR3: CSATPRETWYGYTF. As DNA, the CDR3 is TGCAGTGCCACCCCCAGGGAGACGTGGTATGGCTACACCTTC.

V gene TRBV20-1 combines with J gene TRBJ1-2, with D possibly being TRBD1 (5 bases). Germline loops: CDR1 DFQATT, CDR2 SNEGSKA (reference sequence). This CDR3 contains 10 residues. V dropped 6 bases and J dropped 7 bases, with 9 bases sitting between them. CDR3 protein: CSANRFGYTF. In DNA, the CDR3 is TGCAGTGCCAACAGGTTTGGCTACACCTTC.

The chain combines TRBV6-5 with TRBJ2-3; 8 nucleotides align to TRBD2. The CDR3 has 15 amino acids. Germline trimming cut 8 bases from V and 3 bases from J; bases unmatched to any gene: 10. Germline CDR1 reads MNHEY; CDR2 reads SVGAGI. CDR3 amino acids: CASAHGGARTDTQYF. The CDR3 DNA follows: TGTGCCAGCGCCCACGGGGGGGCCAGGACAGATACGCAGTATTTT.

The chain uses TRBV12-3 or TRBV12-4 and TRBJ2-7, with D possibly matching TRBD1 (6 bases). V was cut by 2 bases and J by 3 bases, with 11 bases left in between. The CDR3 is 14 residues long. The CDR3 loop reads CASSLQGIDYEQYF. As DNA, the CDR3 is TGTGCCAGCAGTTTACAGGGGATAGACTACGAGCAGTACTTC.

The chain uses TRBV4-3 and TRBJ2-7; 10 bases fit TRBD2. V shed 1 base, J shed 5 bases, and the junction held 8 bases outside the gene matches. Germline CDR1 is LGHNA and CDR2 is YSLEER. The CDR3 consists of 16 residues. The CDR3 reads CASSQGTSGGFNEQYF. The DNA of the CDR3 is TGCGCCAGCAGCCAAGGGACTAGCGGAGGGTTCAACGAGCAGTACTTC.

The table lists this clonotype with many counts. The chain carries TRBV5-1 and TRBJ1-1, with D unresolved. The germline V gene has CDR1 SGHRS and CDR2 YFSETQ. Trimming shortened V by 0 bases and J by 1 base, and 7 bases separated the two germline ends. The CDR3 is 14 amino acids. The CDR3 DNA reads as TGCGCCAGCAGCTTGGGGGGTTGGAACACTGAAGCTTTCTTT. Translation gives CASSLGGWNTEAFF.

This clonotype appeared many times. The chain is built from TRBV5-1 and TRBJ2-5; 10 nucleotides line up with TRBD1. In germline, CDR1 is SGHRS, CDR2 YFSETQ. V shed 0 bases and J 3 bases; nucleotides not matched to a gene: 2. The CDR3 is 15 residues long. CDR3 in DNA: TGCGCCAGCAGCTTGGCTGGGACAGGGGAAGAGACCCAGTACTTC. Amino acids: CASSLAGTGEETQYF.